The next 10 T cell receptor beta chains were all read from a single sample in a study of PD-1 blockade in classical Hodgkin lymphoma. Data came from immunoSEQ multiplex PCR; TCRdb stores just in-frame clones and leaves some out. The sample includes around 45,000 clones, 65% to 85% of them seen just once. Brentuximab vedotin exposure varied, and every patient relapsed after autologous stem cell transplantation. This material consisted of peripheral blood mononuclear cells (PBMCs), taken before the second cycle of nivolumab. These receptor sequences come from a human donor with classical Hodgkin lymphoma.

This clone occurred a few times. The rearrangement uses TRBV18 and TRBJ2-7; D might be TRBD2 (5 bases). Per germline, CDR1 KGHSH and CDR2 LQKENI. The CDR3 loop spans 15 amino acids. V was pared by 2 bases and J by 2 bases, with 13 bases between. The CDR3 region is CASSPTEGDTYEQYF. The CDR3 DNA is TGTGCCAGCTCACCAACCGAGGGCGATACCTACGAGCAGTACTTC.

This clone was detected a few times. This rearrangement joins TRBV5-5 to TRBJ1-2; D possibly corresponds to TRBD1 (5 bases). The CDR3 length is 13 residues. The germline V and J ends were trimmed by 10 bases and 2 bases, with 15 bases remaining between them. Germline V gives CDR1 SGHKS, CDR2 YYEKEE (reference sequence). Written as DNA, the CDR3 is TGTGCCGGGGCCAGGGATCTCAACTATGGCTACACCTTC. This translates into CAGARDLNYGYTF.

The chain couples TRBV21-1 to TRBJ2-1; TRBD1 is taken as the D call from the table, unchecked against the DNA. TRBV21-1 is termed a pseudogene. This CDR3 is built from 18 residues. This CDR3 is CASSIQSPTLRGGNEQFF. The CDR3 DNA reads TGTGCCAGCAGCATACAATCTCCTACTCTGAGAGGGGGCAATGAGCAGTTCTTC.

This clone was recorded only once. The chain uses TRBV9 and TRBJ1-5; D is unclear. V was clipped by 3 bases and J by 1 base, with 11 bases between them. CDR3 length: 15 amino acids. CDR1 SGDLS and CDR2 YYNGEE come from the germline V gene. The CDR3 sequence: CASSAGPGSNQPQHF. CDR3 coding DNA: TGTGCCAGCAGCGCCGGACCGGGGAGCAATCAGCCCCAGCATTTT.

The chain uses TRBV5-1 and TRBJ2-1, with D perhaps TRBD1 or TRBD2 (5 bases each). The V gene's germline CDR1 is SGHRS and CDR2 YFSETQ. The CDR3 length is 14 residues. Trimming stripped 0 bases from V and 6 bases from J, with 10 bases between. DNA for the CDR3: TGCGCCAGCAGCTTGGTTACGGGACGCAATGAGCAGTTCTTC. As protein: CASSLVTGRNEQFF.

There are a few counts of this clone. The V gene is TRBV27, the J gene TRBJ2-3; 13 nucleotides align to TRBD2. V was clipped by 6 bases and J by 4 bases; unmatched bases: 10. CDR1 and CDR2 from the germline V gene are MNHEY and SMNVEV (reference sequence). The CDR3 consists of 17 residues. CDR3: CASRGDGGLAGPDTQYF. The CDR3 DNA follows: TGTGCCAGCAGGGGGGATGGGGGACTAGCGGGACCAGATACGCAGTATTTT.

CDR3: CASRGLSSYNEQFF. The CDR3 DNA is TGTGCCAGCAGGGGACTGAGCTCCTACAATGAGCAGTTCTTC. The rearrangement joins TRBV28 to TRBJ2-1, with D perhaps TRBD2 (6 bases). The CDR3 extends over 14 amino acids. Germline values: CDR1 MDHEN, CDR2 SYDVKM. V dropped 6 bases and J dropped 0 bases, with 9 bases sitting between them.

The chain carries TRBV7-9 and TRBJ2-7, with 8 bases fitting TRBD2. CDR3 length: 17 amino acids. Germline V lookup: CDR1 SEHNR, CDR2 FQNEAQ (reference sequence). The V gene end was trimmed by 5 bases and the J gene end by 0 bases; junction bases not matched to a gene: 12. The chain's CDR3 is CASSTTAGGFHSYEQYF. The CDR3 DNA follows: TGTGCCAGCAGCACCACGGCGGGAGGCTTCCACTCCTACGAGCAGTACTTC. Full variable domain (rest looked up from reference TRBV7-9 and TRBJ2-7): DTGVSQNPRHKITKRGQNVTFRCDPISEHNRLYWYRQTLGQGPEFLTYFQNEAQLEKSRLLSDRFSAERPKGSFSTLEIQRTEQGDSAMYLCASSTTAGGFHSYEQYFGPGTRLTVT.

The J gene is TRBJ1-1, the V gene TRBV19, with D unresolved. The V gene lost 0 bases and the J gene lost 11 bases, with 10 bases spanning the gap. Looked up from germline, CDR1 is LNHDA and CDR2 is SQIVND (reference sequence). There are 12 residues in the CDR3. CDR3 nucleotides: TGTGCCAGTAGTATAGATACGGGGAGGGCTTTCTTT. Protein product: CASSIDTGRAFF.

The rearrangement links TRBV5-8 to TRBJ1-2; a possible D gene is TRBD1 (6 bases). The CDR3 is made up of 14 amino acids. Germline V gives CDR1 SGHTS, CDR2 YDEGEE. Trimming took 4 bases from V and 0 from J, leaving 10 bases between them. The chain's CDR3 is CASSPDSSNYGYTF. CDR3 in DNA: TGTGCCAGCAGCCCGGACAGTTCTAACTATGGCTACACCTTC.